The 12 T cell receptor beta chains listed next were all sequenced from one sample in a study of cytomegalovirus exposure and HLA in healthy donors. 13 Jbeta primers and 60 Vbeta primers were used for the PCR. Profiling relied on immunoSEQ multiplex PCR, and the TCRdb table lists in-frame clones only, not all of them. The table lists 120,000 to 150,000 clones, approximately 68% of them singletons. The sequencing sample was made of PBMCs. The origin of the receptors is a man between 60 and 75 years old in good health and CMV-seronegative.

This clone was seen more than once but under ten times. This chain joins TRBV7-3 and TRBJ1-1; no firm D call. The CDR3 is made up of 15 amino acids. From germline, CDR1 is SGHTA and CDR2 FQGTGA. V was clipped by 6 bases and J by 1 base, with 15 bases between them. CDR3 DNA sequence: TGTGCCAGCAGACATTCGGTGGGAGCGAACACTGAAGCTTTCTTT. Its protein product is CASRHSVGANTEAFF. Drawing the rest from reference TRBV7-3 and TRBJ1-1, the complete variable domain is GAGVSQTPSNKVTEKGKYVELRCDPISGHTALYWYRQSLGQGPEFLIYFQGTGAADDSGLPNDRFFAVRPEGSVSTLKIQRTERGDSAVYLCASRHSVGANTEAFFGQGTRLTVV.

This clone has only one observation. This sequence joins TRBV28 and TRBJ1-1, with TRBD1 identical over 7 bases. CDR1 and CDR2 from the germline V gene are MDHEN and SYDVKM. Losses at the gene ends were 10 bases for V and 5 bases for J; bases not matched to a gene: 7. The CDR3 is 12 amino acids. CDR3 nucleotides: TGTGCCACCAGAACAGGGGTTACTGAAGCTTTCTTT. Protein product: CATRTGVTEAFF. Complete variable domain (other parts from reference TRBV28 and TRBJ1-1): DVKVTQSSRYLVKRTGEKVFLECVQDMDHENMFWYRQDPGLGLRLIYFSYDVKMKEKGDIPEGYSVSREKKERFSLILESASTNQTSMYLCATRTGVTEAFFGQGTRLTVV.

The gene calls are TRBV15 and TRBJ2-2, with 7 bases that match TRBD2. CDR1 and CDR2 from the germline V gene are LNHNV and YYDKDF (reference sequence). This CDR3 contains 16 residues. J was trimmed by 3 bases and V by 0 bases; bases with no gene match: 4. The CDR3 spells CATSRDPGGDTGELFF. The CDR3, as DNA: TGTGCCACCAGCAGAGATCCTGGGGGGGACACCGGGGAGCTGTTTTTT.

The V call is TRBV7-6, the J call TRBJ2-1; 15 bases align to TRBD2. The CDR3 totals 17 residues. Looked up from germline, CDR1 is SGHVS and CDR2 is FNYEAQ. V lost 5 bases to trimming and J lost 6 bases; unmatched junction nucleotides: 8. CDR3 nucleotide sequence: TGTGCCAGCAGCCCCCGGACTAGCGGGAGGGTGGGCAATGAGCAGTTCTTC. This translates into CASSPRTSGRVGNEQFF.

CDR3 sequence (DNA): TGTGCCAGCAGCCCCGGGGACAGCTACTCTGGAAACACCATATATTTT. It encodes CASSPGDSYSGNTIYF. The V call is TRBV9, the J call TRBJ1-3, with 7 bases lining up with TRBD1. Looked up from germline, CDR1 is SGDLS and CDR2 is YYNGEE. The J segment lost 0 bases and the V segment lost 4 bases, leaving 7 bases of the junction unmatched. CDR3 length: 16 amino acids.

The J gene is TRBJ2-7, the V gene TRBV29-1; 14 bases line up with TRBD2. CDR3 length: 16 residues. After removal of 4 bases from V and 3 bases from J, the junction contained 8 bases not matched to a gene. Germline lookup yields CDR1 SQVTM and CDR2 ANQGSEA. The CDR3 nucleotides read TGCAGCGTTGCCCGAACCGGGACTAGCGGGGGCTACGAGCAGTACTTC. It encodes CSVARTGTSGGYEQYF.

This clone is a singleton in its sample. This chain connects TRBV18 to TRBJ2-2, with 10 positions matching TRBD2. Germline CDR1 KGHSH, CDR2 LQKENI. The ends lost 2 bases at V and 5 bases at J; junction bases unmatched: 5. This CDR3 region has 16 residues. CDR3: CASSPTGLAVTGELFF. For the CDR3, the DNA is TGTGCCAGCTCACCAACCGGACTAGCGGTAACCGGGGAGCTGTTTTTT.

The chain joins TRBV30 to TRBJ2-2, with 7 bases fitting TRBD2. The CDR3 has 16 residues. The germline V gene encodes CDR1 GTSNPN and CDR2 SVGIG (reference sequence). V was pared by 4 bases and J by 3 bases, with 11 bases of the junction left unmatched. The CDR3 loop is CAWIEWGRADTGELFF. Here the CDR3 DNA reads TGTGCCTGGATTGAATGGGGGAGGGCCGACACCGGGGAGCTGTTTTTT.

V and J are TRBV6-1 and TRBJ2-7; 10 bases line up with TRBD2. Germline V gene lookup returns CDR1 MNHNS and CDR2 SASEGT. Trimming cost V 4 bases and J 3 bases; bases outside gene matches: 3. The CDR3 consists of 14 residues. The CDR3 coding sequence is TGTGCCAGCAGTGTCCGACTAGCGGGCTACGAGCAGTACTTC. This codes for CASSVRLAGYEQYF.

This clone was recorded only once. The V call is TRBV6-5, the J call TRBJ1-5, with a weak D call TRBD1 (6 bases). The CDR3 spans 14 residues. Germline V CDR1 and CDR2: MNHEY, SVGAGI. V was cut by 6 bases and J by 0 bases, with 9 bases left in between. The CDR3 nucleotides read TGTGCCAGCAGGTCACAGGGTAGCAATCAGCCCCAGCATTTT. It yields the protein CASRSQGSNQPQHF.

V gene TRBV7-9 combines with J gene TRBJ2-7; 7 nucleotides align to TRBD2. V lost 5 bases, J lost 2 bases, and 15 bases stayed unmatched. The CDR3 consists of 17 residues. The germline CDR1 and CDR2 sequences are SEHNR and FQNEAQ (reference sequence). The CDR3: CASSQSGGAGVAYEQYF. The CDR3 nucleotides read TGTGCCAGCAGCCAATCCGGAGGGGCGGGAGTCGCCTACGAGCAGTACTTC.

V usage is TRBV6-6 and J usage is TRBJ2-5; D might be TRBD1 (5 bases). The germline V gene has CDR1 MNHNY and CDR2 SVGAGI (reference sequence). V lost 2 bases to trimming and J lost 3 bases, with 13 bases between them. The CDR3 has 15 amino acids. CDR3 amino acids: CASSYLSRAKETQYF. The DNA for the CDR3 is TGTGCCAGCAGTTACCTTAGCAGGGCTAAAGAGACCCAGTACTTC.